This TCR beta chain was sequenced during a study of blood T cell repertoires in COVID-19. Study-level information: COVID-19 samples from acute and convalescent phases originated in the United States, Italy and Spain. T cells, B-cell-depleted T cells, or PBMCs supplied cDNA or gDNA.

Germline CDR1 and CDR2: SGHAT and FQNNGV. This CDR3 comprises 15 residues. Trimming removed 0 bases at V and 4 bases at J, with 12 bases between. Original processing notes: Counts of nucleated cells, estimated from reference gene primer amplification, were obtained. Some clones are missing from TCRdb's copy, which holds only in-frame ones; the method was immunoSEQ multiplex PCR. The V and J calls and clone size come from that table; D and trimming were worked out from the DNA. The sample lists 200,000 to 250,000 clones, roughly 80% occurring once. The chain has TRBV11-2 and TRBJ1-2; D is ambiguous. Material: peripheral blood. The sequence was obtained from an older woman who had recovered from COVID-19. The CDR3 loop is CASSLEPGSGYGYTF. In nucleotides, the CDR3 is TGTGCCAGCAGCTTAGAACCGGGAAGCGGCTATGGCTACACCTTC.